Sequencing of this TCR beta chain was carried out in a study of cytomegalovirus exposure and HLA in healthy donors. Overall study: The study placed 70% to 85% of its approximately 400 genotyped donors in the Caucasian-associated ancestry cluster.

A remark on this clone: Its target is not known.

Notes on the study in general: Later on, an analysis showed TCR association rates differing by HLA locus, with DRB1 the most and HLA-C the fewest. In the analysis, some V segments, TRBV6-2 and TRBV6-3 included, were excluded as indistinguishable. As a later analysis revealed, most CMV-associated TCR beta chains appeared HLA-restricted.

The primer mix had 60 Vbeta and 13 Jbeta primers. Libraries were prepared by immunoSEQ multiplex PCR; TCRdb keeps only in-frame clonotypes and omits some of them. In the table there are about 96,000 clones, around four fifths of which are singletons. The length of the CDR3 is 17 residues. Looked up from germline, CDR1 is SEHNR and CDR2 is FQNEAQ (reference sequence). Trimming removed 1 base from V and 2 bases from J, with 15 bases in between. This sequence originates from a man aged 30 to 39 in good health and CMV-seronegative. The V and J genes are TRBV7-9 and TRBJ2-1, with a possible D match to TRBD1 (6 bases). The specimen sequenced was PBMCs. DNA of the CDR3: TGTGCCAGCAGCTTAGTGGCGGGCACAGGGACCTACAATGAGCAGTTCTTC. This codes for CASSLVAGTGTYNEQFF.